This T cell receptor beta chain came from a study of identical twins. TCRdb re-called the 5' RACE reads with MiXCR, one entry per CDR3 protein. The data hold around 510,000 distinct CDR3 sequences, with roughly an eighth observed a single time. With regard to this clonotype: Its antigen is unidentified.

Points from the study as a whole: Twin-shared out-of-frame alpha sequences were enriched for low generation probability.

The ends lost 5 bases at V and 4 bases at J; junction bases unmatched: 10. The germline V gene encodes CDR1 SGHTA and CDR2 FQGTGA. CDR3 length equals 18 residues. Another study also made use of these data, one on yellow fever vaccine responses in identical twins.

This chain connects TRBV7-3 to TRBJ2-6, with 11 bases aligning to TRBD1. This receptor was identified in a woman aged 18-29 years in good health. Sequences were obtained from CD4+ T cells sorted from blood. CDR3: CASSHRGTGGLGANVLTF. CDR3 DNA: TGTGCCAGCAGCCACCGGGGGACAGGGGGACTCGGGGCCAACGTCCTGACTTTC.